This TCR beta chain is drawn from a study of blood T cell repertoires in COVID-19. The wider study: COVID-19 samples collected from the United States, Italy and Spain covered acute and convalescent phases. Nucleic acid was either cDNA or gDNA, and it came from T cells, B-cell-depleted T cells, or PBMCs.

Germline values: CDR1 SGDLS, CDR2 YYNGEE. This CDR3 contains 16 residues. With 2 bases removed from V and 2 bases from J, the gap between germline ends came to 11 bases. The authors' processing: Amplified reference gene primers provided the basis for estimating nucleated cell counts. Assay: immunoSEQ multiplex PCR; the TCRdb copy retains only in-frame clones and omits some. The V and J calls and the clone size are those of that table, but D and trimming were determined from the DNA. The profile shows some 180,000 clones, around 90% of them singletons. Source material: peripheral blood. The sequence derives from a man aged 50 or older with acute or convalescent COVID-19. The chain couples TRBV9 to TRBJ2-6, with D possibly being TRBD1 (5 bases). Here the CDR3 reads CASSVIPRAGANVLTF. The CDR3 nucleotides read TGTGCCAGCAGCGTCATCCCCAGGGCTGGGGCCAACGTCCTGACTTTC.